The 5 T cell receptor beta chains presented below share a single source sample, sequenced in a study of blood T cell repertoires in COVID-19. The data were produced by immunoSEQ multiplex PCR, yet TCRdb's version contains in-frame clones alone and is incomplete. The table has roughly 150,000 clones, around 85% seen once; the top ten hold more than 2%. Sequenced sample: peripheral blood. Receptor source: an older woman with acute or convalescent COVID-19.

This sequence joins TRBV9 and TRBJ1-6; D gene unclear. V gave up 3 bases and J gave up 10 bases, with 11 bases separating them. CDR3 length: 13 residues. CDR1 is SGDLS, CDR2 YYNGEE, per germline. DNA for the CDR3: TGTGCCAGCAGCGCCCGTAACGAGTCACCCCTCCACTTT. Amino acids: CASSARNESPLHF.

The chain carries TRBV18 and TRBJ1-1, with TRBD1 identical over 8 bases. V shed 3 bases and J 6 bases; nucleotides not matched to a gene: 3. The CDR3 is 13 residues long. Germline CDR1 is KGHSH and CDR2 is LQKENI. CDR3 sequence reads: CASSPTGESEAFF. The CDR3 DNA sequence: TGTGCCAGCTCACCGACAGGGGAGTCTGAAGCTTTCTTT.

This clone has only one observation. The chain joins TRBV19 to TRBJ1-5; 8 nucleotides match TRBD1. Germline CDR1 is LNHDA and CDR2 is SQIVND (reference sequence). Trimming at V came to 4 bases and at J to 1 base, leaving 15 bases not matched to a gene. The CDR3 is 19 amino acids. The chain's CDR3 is CASSSPIGQGPWSNQPQHF. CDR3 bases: TGTGCCAGTAGTAGCCCCATCGGACAGGGCCCTTGGAGCAATCAGCCCCAGCATTTT.

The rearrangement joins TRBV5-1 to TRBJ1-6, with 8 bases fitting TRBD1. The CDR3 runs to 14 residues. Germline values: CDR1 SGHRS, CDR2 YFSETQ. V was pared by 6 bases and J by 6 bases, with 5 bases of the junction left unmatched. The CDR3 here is CASTIGQGNSPLHF. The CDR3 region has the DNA TGCGCCAGCACCATTGGACAGGGTAATTCACCCCTCCACTTT.

Here the CDR3 DNA reads TGCGCCAGCAGCCCCCGGCGGGAGACCCAGTACTTC. It specifies CASSPRRETQYF. The V gene is TRBV5-1, the J gene TRBJ2-5; D gene ambiguous. The V gene lost 4 bases and the J gene lost 5 bases, with 9 bases spanning the gap. This CDR3 has 12 amino acids. From germline, CDR1 is SGHRS and CDR2 YFSETQ.